This passage covers 22 T cell receptor beta chains from one sample sequenced in a study of cytomegalovirus exposure and HLA in healthy donors. The PCR employed 60 Vbeta primers together with 13 Jbeta primers. TCRdb's table, derived via immunoSEQ multiplex PCR, lists solely in-frame clones and lacks some. This sample has 150,000 to 200,000 clones, with 82% found just once. Sequenced: PBMCs. The receptors here all came from a boy younger than 10 in good health and CMV-seronegative.

The CDR3 bases are TGCGCCAGCAGCCAAGACTCCATCCGGGACAGATATAATTCACCCCTCCACTTT. Protein sequence: CASSQDSIRDRYNSPLHF. V usage is TRBV4-3 and J usage is TRBJ1-6; the match to TRBD1 covers 7 bases. V shed 0 bases and J 4 bases; nucleotides not matched to a gene: 9. The CDR3 has 18 residues. From germline, CDR1 is LGHNA and CDR2 YSLEER.

The gene calls are TRBV4-3 and TRBJ1-2; weak D call: TRBD1 (6 bases). V was pared by 1 base and J by 3 bases, with 18 bases between. The germline V gene has CDR1 LGHNA and CDR2 YSLEER. This CDR3 has 17 amino acids. The CDR3: CASSQGTAHETHYGYTF. The CDR3, as DNA: TGCGCCAGCAGCCAAGGGACAGCCCACGAGACCCACTATGGCTACACCTTC.

Worth noting for this clone: Other DNA sequences of this sample code for an identical CDR3. DNA of the CDR3: TGCAGCGTTAAGGGGGTTATGAACACTGAAGCTTTCTTT. It specifies CSVKGVMNTEAFF. The rearrangement joins TRBV29-1 to TRBJ1-1; TRBD1 is a possible D gene (6 bases). The germline CDR1 and CDR2 sequences are SQVTM and ANQGSEA. V shed 5 bases and J shed 0 bases, with 10 bases lying between them. This CDR3 contains 13 residues.

The chain combines TRBV7-2 with TRBJ1-2; 9 positions agree with TRBD1. Unmatched junction bases numbered 6, after V lost 5 bases and J lost 2 bases. The CDR3 is 15 residues long. Germline V CDR1 and CDR2: SGHTA, FQGNSA. The CDR3 loop is CASSAQGAGNYGYTF. In DNA form, the CDR3 reads TGTGCCAGCAGCGCACAGGGGGCGGGAAACTATGGCTACACCTTC.

CDR3 coding DNA: TGTGCCAGCAGCTTGAAAAGAGAGACAGGGAACACTGAAGCTTTCTTT. It translates to CASSLKRETGNTEAFF. This chain links TRBV5-4 with TRBJ1-1; TRBD1 is a possible D gene (6 bases). The CDR3 runs to 16 residues. V shed 1 base and J shed 1 base, with 14 bases lying between them. The germline V gene encodes CDR1 SGHNT and CDR2 YYREEE (reference sequence).

This chain connects TRBV5-5 to TRBJ2-1; 10 nucleotides agree with TRBD2. Germline-derived CDR1 and CDR2 are SGHKS and YYEKEE (reference sequence). This CDR3 comprises 15 residues. Germline trimming cut 1 base from V and 6 bases from J; bases unmatched to any gene: 4. CDR3 residues: CASSLRLAGSNEQFF. The CDR3 DNA sequence: TGTGCCAGCAGCTTGAGACTAGCGGGTTCCAATGAGCAGTTCTTC.

The chain uses TRBV4-2 and TRBJ2-3; D uncertain. Germline CDR1 and CDR2: LGHNA and YNFKEQ. CDR3 length equals 14 residues. Trimming left V 4 bases short and J 1 base short, with 9 bases between. The CDR3 protein is CASSPRVGTDTQYF. The CDR3 nucleotides are TGTGCCAGCAGCCCCCGAGTAGGCACAGATACGCAGTATTTT.

V gene TRBV7-9 combines with J gene TRBJ1-1, with 7 bases lining up with TRBD1. The CDR3 runs 16 residues. Germline CDR1 is SEHNR and CDR2 is FQNEAQ (reference sequence). Unmatched junction bases numbered 13, after V lost 8 bases and J lost 1 base. CDR3 nucleotides: TGTGCCAGCGGGTCTCAGGGGGTATCAACGAACACTGAAGCTTTCTTT. Its translation: CASGSQGVSTNTEAFF.

There are a few counts of this clone. The chain has TRBV10-2 and TRBJ2-1, with 10 bases aligning to TRBD2. The germline V gene encodes CDR1 WSHSY and CDR2 SAAADI. CDR3 length: 12 residues. Trimming at V came to 8 bases and at J to 9 bases, leaving 4 bases not matched to a gene. The CDR3 sequence: CASQLAGSEQFF. In nucleotides, the CDR3 is TGCGCCAGCCAACTAGCGGGGAGTGAGCAGTTCTTC.

This rearrangement joins TRBV6-6 to TRBJ1-1; 9 bases line up with TRBD1. The ends lost 5 bases at V and 4 bases at J; junction bases unmatched: 8. The CDR3 has 15 residues. Germline lookup yields CDR1 MNHNY and CDR2 SVGAGI (reference sequence). CDR3 residues: CASSGPGTGTTEAFF. CDR3 DNA sequence: TGTGCCAGCAGTGGACCCGGGACAGGGACCACTGAAGCTTTCTTT.

This chain connects TRBV18 to TRBJ1-6; a possible D gene is TRBD1 (6 bases). The CDR3 spans 13 residues. In germline, CDR1 is KGHSH, CDR2 LQKENI. V lost 3 bases and J lost 13, with 13 bases in between. CDR3 residues: CASSPDSERPLHF. CDR3 sequence (DNA): TGTGCCAGCTCACCGGACAGTGAAAGGCCCCTCCACTTT. Combining the CDR3 with reference TRBV18 and TRBJ1-6 gives the whole variable domain NAGVMQNPRHLVRRRGQEARLRCSPMKGHSHVYWYRQLPEEGLKFMVYLQKENIIDESGMPKERFSAEFPKEGPSILRIQQVVRGDSAAYFCASSPDSERPLHFGNGTRLTVT.

CDR3 DNA: TGCAGTGCTAGAGATCGCAGCGAGCAGTACTTC. It is translated as CSARDRSEQYF. This sequence joins TRBV20-1 and TRBJ2-7; the D is unclear. CDR3 length: 11 amino acids. Trimming took off 0 bases at V and 6 bases at J, with 6 bases between the two ends. Germline CDR1 reads DFQATT; CDR2 reads SNEGSKA (reference sequence).

V and J are TRBV6-5 and TRBJ2-3; weak D call: TRBD2 (5 bases). Germline CDR1 is MNHEY and CDR2 is SVGAGI. Trimming took off 5 bases at V and 6 bases at J, with 15 bases between the two ends. The CDR3 loop spans 14 amino acids. CDR3 amino acids: CASSALGSGDTQYF. CDR3 nucleotides: TGTGCCAGCAGTGCGTTGGGCTCGGGGGATACGCAGTATTTT.

This chain connects TRBV27 to TRBJ2-7, with D possibly TRBD1 on 7 matching bases. CDR1 and CDR2 (germline): MNHEY, SMNVEV (reference sequence). Between the trimmed V and J ends, which lost 6 bases and 3 bases, there was a span of 18 bases. The CDR3 runs to 15 residues. Written as DNA, the CDR3 is TGTGCCAGCAGGGCAGCCCCAGGGGGGTTCTACGAGCAGTACTTC. This translates into CASRAAPGGFYEQYF.

The chain links TRBV19 to TRBJ1-1; D gene uncertain. The CDR3 runs to 13 residues. The ends were cut back, 5 bases at V and 2 bases at J, with 9 bases in the middle. Per germline, CDR1 LNHDA and CDR2 SQIVND (reference sequence). CDR3 sequence reads: CASSRQVNTEAFF. Here the CDR3 DNA reads TGTGCCAGTAGTCGCCAGGTAAACACTGAAGCTTTCTTT.

The CDR3 nucleotides are TGTGCCAGCAGCTTATTGGGCGAACGGACAGTTGAAGCTTTCTTT. Protein sequence: CASSLLGERTVEAFF. This rearrangement joins TRBV7-8 to TRBJ1-1; tentative D call: TRBD1 (6 bases). This CDR3 spans 15 amino acids. The germline V gene has CDR1 SGHVS and CDR2 FQNEAQ. V was clipped by 2 bases and J by 7 bases, with 17 bases between them.

This rearrangement joins TRBV5-4 to TRBJ2-3; no firm D call. CDR3 length equals 13 residues. The V and J ends lost 4 bases and 4 bases respectively, with 10 bases between them. Germline CDR1 and CDR2: SGHNT and YYREEE (reference sequence). CDR3 amino acids: CASSTRIPDTQYF. CDR3 DNA sequence: TGTGCCAGCAGCACACGTATCCCAGATACGCAGTATTTT.

This sequence joins TRBV28 and TRBJ2-3; the match to TRBD2 covers 9 bases. Germline V gives CDR1 MDHEN, CDR2 SYDVKM. The CDR3 sequence is 15 residues long. Trimming removed 2 bases from V and 6 bases from J; junction bases left unmatched: 6. The CDR3 sequence is CASSLGAGGRDTQYF. CDR3 bases: TGTGCCAGCAGTTTAGGGGCGGGGGGGCGGGATACGCAGTATTTT. Full variable domain (outside the CDR3, taken from reference TRBV28 and TRBJ2-3): DVKVTQSSRYLVKRTGEKVFLECVQDMDHENMFWYRQDPGLGLRLIYFSYDVKMKEKGDIPEGYSVSREKKERFSLILESASTNQTSMYLCASSLGAGGRDTQYFGPGTRLTVL.

This sequence joins TRBV2 and TRBJ2-2; the match to TRBD2 covers 8 bases. After removal of 8 bases from V and 0 bases from J, the junction contained 5 bases not matched to a gene. CDR1 and CDR2 from the germline V gene are SNHLY and FYNNEI. There are 15 residues in the CDR3. The CDR3, as DNA: TGTGCCAGCGGGAGACTAGCGACGAACACCGGGGAGCTGTTTTTT. This translates into CASGRLATNTGELFF.

The V gene is TRBV14, the J gene TRBJ2-3, with D tentatively TRBD2 (5 bases). With 4 bases removed from V and 1 base from J, the gap between germline ends came to 12 bases. CDR1 SGHDN and CDR2 FVKESK come from the germline V gene. CDR3 length equals 15 residues. Written as DNA, the CDR3 is TGTGCCAGCAGCCGAGGGTGGGCTCGCACAGATACGCAGTATTTT. Amino acids: CASSRGWARTDTQYF.

The chain has TRBV30 and TRBJ1-1; possible D gene TRBD1, 6 bases. The V and J ends lost 2 bases and 3 bases respectively, with 10 bases between them. Germline V gene data show CDR1 as GTSNPN and CDR2 as SVGIG (reference sequence). This CDR3 comprises 13 residues. The CDR3 nucleotides read TGTGCCTGGAGTAAGGGGGGGGACACTGAAGCTTTCTTT. Its protein is CAWSKGGDTEAFF.

The rearrangement uses TRBV28 and TRBJ1-1, with D possibly TRBD1 on 6 matching bases. The CDR3 is made up of 11 amino acids. Looked up from germline, CDR1 is MDHEN and CDR2 is SYDVKM. CDR3 loop: CVSQGNTEAFF. The CDR3 nucleotides read TGTGTCTCACAGGGCAACACTGAAGCTTTCTTT.